This T cell receptor (beta chain) appears in the sequencing data of a study of patients and donors after allogeneic stem cell transplantation. One entry per CDR3 protein results from TCRdb running MiXCR on the RT-PCR reads. The sample records 24,000 or so distinct CDR3 sequences, approximately 28% being singletons. The CDR3 contains 14 residues. In germline, CDR1 is MNHEY, CDR2 SVGEGT. V lost 2 bases, J lost 4 bases, and 3 bases stayed unmatched. This TCR derives from a human donor who was either an allogeneic HSCT recipient or a stem cell or donor lymphocyte infusion donor (not recorded which). It is not recorded whose cells these are; they may come from a transplant donor. The chain carries TRBV6-2 or TRBV6-3 and TRBJ2-7, with TRBD1 matching 9 bases. The material sequenced was blood, either unsorted or a sorted T cell fraction (not recorded which). The CDR3 loop reads CASSYNRGLYEQYF. In DNA, the CDR3 is TGTGCCAGCAGTTACAACAGGGGGCTATACGAGCAGTACTTC.